This is a list of T cell receptor beta chains from one sample in a study of T cells in Graves' hyperthyroidism and ophthalmopathy. Via MiXCR, TCRdb re-called the multiplex PCR reads, giving one row per CDR3 protein. The table shows about 610,000 distinct CDR3 sequences, with about 15% occurring only once. The sample consisted of blood. The receptors here all came from a woman in her forties with Graves' ophthalmopathy. The conserved cysteine and the conserved F or W are not part of the CDR3 here. Each record gives: V gene, J gene, CDR3 protein.

TRBV20-1,TRBJ2-5,SARDYRLAEETQY
TRBV6-1,TRBJ2-2,ASRDLAGGGTGELF
TRBV19,TRBJ1-1,ASTTTGGGTEAF
TRBV20-1,TRBJ1-1,SARDGDRVSNTEAF
TRBV7-8,TRBJ1-5,ASSSHRENNQPQH
TRBV7-9,TRBJ2-5,ASSEDGSQETQY
TRBV5-1,TRBJ2-7,ASSLEAMAVVEQY
TRBV2,TRBJ1-5,ASSSIGQGAQPQH
TRBV6-2/TRBV6-3,TRBJ2-7,ASRDRDRVSYEQY
TRBV6-2/TRBV6-3,TRBJ2-2,ASSRTPPLAGGPHTGELF
TRBV6-5,TRBJ2-7,ASKGGGSAGYEQY
TRBV6-5,TRBJ2-5,ASSYHLAGAETQY
TRBV12-3/TRBV12-4,TRBJ1-5,ASRGTERKPQH
TRBV4-1,TRBJ2-7,ASSQGVDRGVIYEQY
TRBV7-9,TRBJ2-6,ASSKGQDWWA
TRBV6-2/TRBV6-3,TRBJ2-5,ASQWARYQETQY
TRBV20-1,TRBJ1-2,SARVDGYT
TRBV6-2/TRBV6-3,TRBJ2-1,ASQLTWQPYNEQF
TRBV7-6,TRBJ2-7,ASSLGVQGYEQY
TRBV6-5,TRBJ1-1,ASSSHMWGAEAF
TRBV10-3,TRBJ2-7,AISESKEGLAGRYEQY
TRBV9,TRBJ1-2,ASSVDREDYGYT
TRBV6-5,TRBJ2-2,ASSYSIAENTGELF
TRBV19,TRBJ1-1,ASRILSQKAF
TRBV3-1,TRBJ1-5,ASSQLPGEDQPQH
TRBV28,TRBJ2-7,ASSSPGQGDYEQY
TRBV30,TRBJ1-1,AWADAVYTEAF
TRBV5-1,TRBJ2-7,ASSLVAGAEQY
TRBV29-1,TRBJ2-7,SVAWLAGSGEQY
TRBV11-2,TRBJ2-7,ASRKPGGSYEQY
TRBV5-1,TRBJ1-1,ASSLPGTVTKGTEAF
TRBV18,TRBJ1-5,ASSPGQNQPQH
TRBV28,TRBJ1-5,ASSSLRGSSNQPQH
TRBV11-2,TRBJ1-3,ASSLDGGRTGNTIY
TRBV6-1,TRBJ2-5,ASSEGYEFVQY
TRBV24-1,TRBJ2-7,ATSDNQYEQY
TRBV27,TRBJ2-7,ASSLYTTSLTYEQY
TRBV12-3/TRBV12-4,TRBJ1-5,ASSLFGATLASNQPQH
TRBV28,TRBJ1-6,ASRLDESSYNSPLH
TRBV12-3/TRBV12-4,TRBJ2-5,ASSGSGLETQY
TRBV29-1,TRBJ1-1,SIHRVTEAF
TRBV15,TRBJ1-2,ATSKYGRDGYT
TRBV12-3/TRBV12-4,TRBJ1-1,ASSLGRKGSTEAF
TRBV20-1,TRBJ2-5,SARSSVAGETQY